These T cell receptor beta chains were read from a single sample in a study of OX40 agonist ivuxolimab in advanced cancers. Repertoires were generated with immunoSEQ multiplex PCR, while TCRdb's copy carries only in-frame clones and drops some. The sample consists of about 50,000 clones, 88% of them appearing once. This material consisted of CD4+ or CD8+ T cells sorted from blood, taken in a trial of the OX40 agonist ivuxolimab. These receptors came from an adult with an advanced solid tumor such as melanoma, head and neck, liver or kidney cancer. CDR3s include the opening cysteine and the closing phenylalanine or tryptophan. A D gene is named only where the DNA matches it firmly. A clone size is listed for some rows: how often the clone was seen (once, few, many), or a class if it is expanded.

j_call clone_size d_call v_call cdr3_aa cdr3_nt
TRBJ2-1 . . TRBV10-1 CASSRGTAGNEQFF TGCGCCAGCAGCCGGGGGACAGCTGGGAATGAGCAGTTCTTC
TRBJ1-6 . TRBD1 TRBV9 CASSVGGQAPNSPLHF TGTGCCAGCAGCGTAGGTGGACAGGCCCCGAATTCACCCCTCCACTTT
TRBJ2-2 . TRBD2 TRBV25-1 CASSAQGTSGDFTGELFF TGTGCCAGCAGTGCCCAGGGGACTAGCGGAGATTTCACCGGGGAGCTGTTTTTT
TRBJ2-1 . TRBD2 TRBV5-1 CASSLLAGNEQFF TGCGCCAGCAGCTTGCTAGCGGGGAATGAGCAGTTCTTC
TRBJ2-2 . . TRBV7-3 CASRSTNTGELFF TGTGCCAGCAGATCAACGAACACCGGGGAGCTGTTTTTT
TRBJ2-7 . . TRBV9 CASSVEPGGTAGEQYF TGTGCCAGCAGCGTAGAACCGGGCGGGACGGCCGGGGAGCAGTACTTC
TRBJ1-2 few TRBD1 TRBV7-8 CASSSSRDRFANYGYTF TGTGCCAGCAGCTCGTCCCGGGACAGGTTTGCTAACTATGGCTACACCTTC
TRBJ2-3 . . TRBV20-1 CSAHSTDTQYF TGCAGTGCTCATAGCACAGATACGCAGTATTTT
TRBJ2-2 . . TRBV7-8 CASSTQSNTGELFF TGTGCCAGCAGCACCCAATCGAACACCGGGGAGCTGTTTTTT
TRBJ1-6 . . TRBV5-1 CASSLGDNSPLHF TGCGCCAGCAGCTTGGGGGATAATTCACCCCTCCACTTT
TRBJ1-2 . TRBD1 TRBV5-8 CASSLESRGVIGYTF TGTGCCAGCAGCTTGGAATCCAGGGGGGTTATTGGCTACACCTTC
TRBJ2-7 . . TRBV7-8 CASSLTTAALTSYEQYF TGTGCCAGCAGCTTAACGACCGCAGCCTTGACCTCCTACGAGCAGTACTTC
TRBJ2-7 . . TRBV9 CASSVSQGYEQYF TGTGCCAGCAGCGTAAGCCAGGGGTACGAGCAGTACTTC
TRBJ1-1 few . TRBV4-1 CASSQGGIGAFF TGCGCCAGCAGCCAAGGTGGGATAGGAGCTTTCTTT
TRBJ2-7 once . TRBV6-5 CASSSRGYEQYF TGTGCCAGCAGTTCCAGGGGTTACGAGCAGTACTTC
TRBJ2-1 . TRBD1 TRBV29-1 CSGTGGTKYNEQFF TGCAGCGGAACAGGGGGCACTAAATACAATGAGCAGTTCTTC
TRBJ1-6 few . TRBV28 CASSDLGEPLHF TGTGCCAGCAGCGACTTAGGGGAACCCCTCCACTTT
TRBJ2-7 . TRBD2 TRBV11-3 CASSLPGLAGGISYEQYF TGTGCCAGCAGCTTACCGGGACTAGCGGGAGGGATCTCCTACGAGCAGTACTTC
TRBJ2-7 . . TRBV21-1 CASSLSGVPYEQYF TGTGCCAGCAGTCTCTCAGGTGTACCCTACGAGCAGTACTTC
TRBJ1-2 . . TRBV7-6 CASSLTPGQGNYGYTF TGTGCCAGCAGCCTCACCCCAGGGCAGGGAAACTATGGCTACACCTTC
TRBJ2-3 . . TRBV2 CASSRPSEDTQYF TGTGCCAGCAGCCGCCCGTCTGAAGATACGCAGTATTTT
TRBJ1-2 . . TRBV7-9 CASSPTVGNYGYTF TGTGCCAGCAGCCCGACGGTGGGGAACTATGGCTACACCTTC
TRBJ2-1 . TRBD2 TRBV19 CASSSGLAGGHEQFF TGTGCCAGTAGTTCGGGACTAGCGGGGGGACATGAGCAGTTCTTC
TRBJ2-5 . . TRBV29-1 CSVSLGPQETQYF TGCAGCGTTAGCCTGGGACCGCAAGAGACCCAGTACTTC
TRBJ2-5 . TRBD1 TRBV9 CASSLDRGHETQYF TGTGCCAGCAGCTTGGACAGGGGACACGAGACCCAGTACTTC
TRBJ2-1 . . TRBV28 CASSFSRQQFF TGTGCCAGCAGTTTTAGCAGACAGCAGTTCTTC
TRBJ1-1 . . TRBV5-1 CASRTAVSTEAFF TGCGCCAGCAGGACAGCGGTTAGTACTGAAGCTTTCTTT
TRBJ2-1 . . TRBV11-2 CASSWGGAPLRDEQFF TGTGCCAGCAGCTGGGGTGGGGCGCCCCTCAGGGATGAGCAGTTCTTC
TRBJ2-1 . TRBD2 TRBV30 CAWSAQLAGGPGNEQFF TGTGCCTGGAGTGCTCAACTAGCGGGAGGGCCGGGGAATGAGCAGTTCTTC
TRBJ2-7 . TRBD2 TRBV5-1 CASSLGGALYSYEQYF TGCGCCAGCAGCCTCGGGGGGGCCCTCTACTCCTACGAGCAGTACTTC
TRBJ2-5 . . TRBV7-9 CASSLGASLKETQYF TGTGCCAGCAGCTTAGGCGCCTCCCTCAAAGAGACCCAGTACTTC
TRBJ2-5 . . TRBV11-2 CASSLIGTQYF TGTGCCAGCAGCTTAATTGGGACCCAGTACTTC
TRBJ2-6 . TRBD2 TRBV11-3 CASSYSGGPPSGANVLTF TGTGCCAGCAGCTATAGCGGGGGGCCACCCTCTGGGGCCAACGTCCTGACTTTC
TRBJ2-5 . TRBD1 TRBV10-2 CASSDPGQEETQYF TGCGCCAGCAGCGATCCGGGACAGGAAGAGACCCAGTACTTC
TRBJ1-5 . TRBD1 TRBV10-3 CAIKKAGGDRQHF TGTGCCATCAAAAAAGCCGGGGGGGACAGACAGCATTTT
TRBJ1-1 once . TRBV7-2 CASSLNRAGNTEAFF TGTGCCAGCAGCTTGAACAGGGCGGGAAACACTGAAGCTTTCTTT
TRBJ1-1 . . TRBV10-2 CASSDASRTVEAFF TGCGCCAGCAGTGACGCTTCCCGGACTGTAGAAGCTTTCTTT
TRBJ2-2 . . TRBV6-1 CASSEAPGNTGELFF TGTGCCAGCAGTGAAGCCCCGGGGAACACCGGGGAGCTGTTTTTT
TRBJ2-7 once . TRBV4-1 CASSQDITTSSYEQYF TGCGCCAGCAGCCAAGATATAACAACAAGCTCCTACGAGCAGTACTTC